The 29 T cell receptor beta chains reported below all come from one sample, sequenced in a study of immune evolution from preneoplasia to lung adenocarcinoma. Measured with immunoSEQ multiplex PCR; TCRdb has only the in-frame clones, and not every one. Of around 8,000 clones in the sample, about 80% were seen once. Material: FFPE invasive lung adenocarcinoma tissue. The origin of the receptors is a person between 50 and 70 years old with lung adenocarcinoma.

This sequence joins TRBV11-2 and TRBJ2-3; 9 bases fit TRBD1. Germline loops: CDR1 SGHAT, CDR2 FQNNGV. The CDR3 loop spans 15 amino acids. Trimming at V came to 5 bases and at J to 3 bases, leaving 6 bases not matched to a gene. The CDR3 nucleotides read TGTGCCAGCAGCGAGGGACAGGGAAGGACAGATACGCAGTATTTT. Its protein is CASSEGQGRTDTQYF.

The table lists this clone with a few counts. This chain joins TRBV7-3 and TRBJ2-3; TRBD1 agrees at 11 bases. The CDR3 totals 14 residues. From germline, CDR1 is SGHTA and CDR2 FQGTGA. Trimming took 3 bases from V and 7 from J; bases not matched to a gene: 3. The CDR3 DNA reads TGTGCCAGCAGCTTGGACAGGGGGCGGAATACGCAGTATTTT. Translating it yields CASSLDRGRNTQYF. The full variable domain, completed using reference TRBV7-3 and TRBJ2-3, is GAGVSQTPSNKVTEKGKYVELRCDPISGHTALYWYRQSLGQGPEFLIYFQGTGAADDSGLPNDRFFAVRPEGSVSTLKIQRTERGDSAVYLCASSLDRGRNTQYFGPGTRLTVL.

The CDR3: CASSTGFLAKNIQYF. In DNA form, the CDR3 reads TGTGCCAGCAGCACAGGCTTCCTAGCCAAAAACATTCAGTACTTC. V is TRBV7-9 and J is TRBJ2-4; possible D gene TRBD1, 5 bases. CDR3 length: 15 residues. V lost 5 bases to trimming and J lost 0 bases, with 11 bases between them. Germline CDR1 and CDR2: SEHNR and FQNEAQ (reference sequence).

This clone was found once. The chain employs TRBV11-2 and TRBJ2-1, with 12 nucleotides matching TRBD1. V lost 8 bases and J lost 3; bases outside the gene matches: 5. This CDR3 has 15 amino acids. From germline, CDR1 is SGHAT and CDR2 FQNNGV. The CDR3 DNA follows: TGTGCCAGCGGGGGACAGGGGGCGAACTACAATGAGCAGTTCTTC. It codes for CASGGQGANYNEQFF.

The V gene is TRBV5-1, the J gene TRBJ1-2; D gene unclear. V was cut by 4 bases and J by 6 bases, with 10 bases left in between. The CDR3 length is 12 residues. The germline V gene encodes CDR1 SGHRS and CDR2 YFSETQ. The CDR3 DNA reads TGCGCCAGCAGCCCCAGCCAGGATGGCTACACCTTC. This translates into CASSPSQDGYTF.

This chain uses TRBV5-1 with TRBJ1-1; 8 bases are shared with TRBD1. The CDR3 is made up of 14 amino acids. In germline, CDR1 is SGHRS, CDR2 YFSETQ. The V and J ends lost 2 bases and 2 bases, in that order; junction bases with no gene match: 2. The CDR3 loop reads CASSFRGPNTEAFF. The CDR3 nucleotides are TGCGCCAGCAGCTTCAGGGGGCCCAACACTGAAGCTTTCTTT. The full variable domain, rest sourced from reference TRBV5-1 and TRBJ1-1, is KAGVTQTPRYLIKTRGQQVTLSCSPISGHRSVSWYQQTPGQGLQFLFEYFSETQRNKGNFPGRFSGRQFSNSRSEMNVSTLELGDSALYLCASSFRGPNTEAFFGQGTRLTVV.

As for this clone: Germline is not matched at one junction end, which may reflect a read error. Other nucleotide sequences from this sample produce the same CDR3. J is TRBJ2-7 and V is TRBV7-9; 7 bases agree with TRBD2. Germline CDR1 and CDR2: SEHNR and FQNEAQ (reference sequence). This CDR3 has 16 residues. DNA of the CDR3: TGTGCCAGCAGCGGTCTTCGGGAGCGGGATCTCTACGAGCAGTATTTC. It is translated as CASSGLRERDLYEQYF.

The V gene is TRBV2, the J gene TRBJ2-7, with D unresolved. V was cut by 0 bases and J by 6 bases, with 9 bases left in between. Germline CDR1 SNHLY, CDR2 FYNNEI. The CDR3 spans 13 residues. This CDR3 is CASSEAMYSEQYF. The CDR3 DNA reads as TGTGCCAGCAGTGAAGCTATGTATAGCGAGCAGTACTTC.

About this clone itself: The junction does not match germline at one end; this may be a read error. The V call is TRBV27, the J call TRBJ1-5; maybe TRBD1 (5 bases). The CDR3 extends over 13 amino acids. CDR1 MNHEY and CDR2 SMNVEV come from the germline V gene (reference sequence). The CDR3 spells CASRQELNRPQHF. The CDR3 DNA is TGTGCCAGCAGACAGGAACTAAATCGGCCCCAGCATTTT.

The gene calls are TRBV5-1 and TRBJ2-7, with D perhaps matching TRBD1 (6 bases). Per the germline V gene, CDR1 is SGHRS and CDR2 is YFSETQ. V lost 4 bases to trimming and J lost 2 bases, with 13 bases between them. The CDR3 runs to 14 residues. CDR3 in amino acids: CASSVTGTTYEQYF. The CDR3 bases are TGCGCCAGCAGCGTGACAGGTACTACCTACGAGCAGTACTTC.

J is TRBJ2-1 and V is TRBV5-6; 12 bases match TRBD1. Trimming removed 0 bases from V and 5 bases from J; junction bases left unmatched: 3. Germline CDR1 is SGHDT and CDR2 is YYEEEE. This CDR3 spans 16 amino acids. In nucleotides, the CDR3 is TGTGCCAGCAGCTTGGCCGGGACAGGGGGCCACAATGAGCAGTTCTTC. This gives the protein CASSLAGTGGHNEQFF.

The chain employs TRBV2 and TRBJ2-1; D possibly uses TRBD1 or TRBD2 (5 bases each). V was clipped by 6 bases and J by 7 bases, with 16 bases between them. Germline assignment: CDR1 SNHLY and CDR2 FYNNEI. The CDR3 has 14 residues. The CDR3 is CASSDGTRRNEQFF. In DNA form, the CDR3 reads TGTGCCAGCAGCGACGGGACCAGGAGGAATGAGCAGTTCTTC.

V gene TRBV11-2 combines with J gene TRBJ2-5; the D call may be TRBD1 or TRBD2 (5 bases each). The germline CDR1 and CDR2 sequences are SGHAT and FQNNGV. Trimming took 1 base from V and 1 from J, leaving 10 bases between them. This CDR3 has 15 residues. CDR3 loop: CASSLAGRTQETQYF. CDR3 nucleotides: TGTGCCAGCAGCTTAGCGGGGCGGACCCAAGAGACCCAGTACTTC. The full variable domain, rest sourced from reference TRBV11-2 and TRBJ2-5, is EAGVAQSPRYKIIEKRQSVAFWCNPISGHATLYWYQQILGQGPKLLIQFQNNGVVDDSQLPKDRFSAERLKGVDSTLKIQPAKLEDSAVYLCASSLAGRTQETQYFGPGTRLLVL.

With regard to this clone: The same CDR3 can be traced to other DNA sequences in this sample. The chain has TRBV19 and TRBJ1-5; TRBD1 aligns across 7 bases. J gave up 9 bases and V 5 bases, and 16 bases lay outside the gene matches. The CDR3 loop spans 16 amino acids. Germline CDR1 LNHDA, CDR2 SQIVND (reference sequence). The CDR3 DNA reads TGTGCCAGTAGTCAGGGGGTCTCGGGAGGCTATAGGCCCCAGCATTTT. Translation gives CASSQGVSGGYRPQHF.

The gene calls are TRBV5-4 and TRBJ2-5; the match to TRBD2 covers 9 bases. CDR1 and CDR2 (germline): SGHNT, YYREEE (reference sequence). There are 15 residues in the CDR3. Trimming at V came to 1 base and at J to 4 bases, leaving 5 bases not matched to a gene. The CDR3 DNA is TGTGCCAGCAGCTTGCCTAGCGGGATCGGAGAGACCCAGTACTTC. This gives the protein CASSLPSGIGETQYF.

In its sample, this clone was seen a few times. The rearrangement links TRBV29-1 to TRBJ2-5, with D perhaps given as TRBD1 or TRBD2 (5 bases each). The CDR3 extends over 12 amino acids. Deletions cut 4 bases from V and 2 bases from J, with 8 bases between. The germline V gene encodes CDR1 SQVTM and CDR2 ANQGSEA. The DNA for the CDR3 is TGCAGCGTTGCGGGGCATCAAGAGACCCAGTACTTC. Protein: CSVAGHQETQYF.

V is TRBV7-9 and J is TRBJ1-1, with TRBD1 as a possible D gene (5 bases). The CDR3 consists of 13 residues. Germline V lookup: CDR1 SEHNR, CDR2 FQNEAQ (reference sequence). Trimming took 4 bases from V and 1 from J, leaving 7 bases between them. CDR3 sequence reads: CASSSGGNTEAFF. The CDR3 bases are TGTGCCAGCAGCTCCGGGGGGAACACTGAAGCTTTCTTT.

This chain's CDR3 is CASSPGTAKTGELFF. DNA of the CDR3: TGTGCCAGCAGTCCCGGGACAGCCAAGACCGGGGAGCTGTTTTTT. The rearrangement joins TRBV28 to TRBJ2-2, with 7 bases matching TRBD1. Germline lookup yields CDR1 MDHEN and CDR2 SYDVKM. Trimming removed 5 bases from V and 5 bases from J; junction bases left unmatched: 8. The CDR3 loop spans 15 amino acids.

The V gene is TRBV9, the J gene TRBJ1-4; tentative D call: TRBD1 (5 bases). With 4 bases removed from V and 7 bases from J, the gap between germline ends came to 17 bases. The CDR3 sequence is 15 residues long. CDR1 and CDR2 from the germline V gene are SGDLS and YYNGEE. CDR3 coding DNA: TGTGCCAGCAGCCCCCGGGGCTCTTTGGGTGAAAAACTGTTTTTT. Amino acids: CASSPRGSLGEKLFF. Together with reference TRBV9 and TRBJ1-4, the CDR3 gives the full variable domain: DSGVTQTPKHLITATGQRVTLRCSPRSGDLSVYWYQQSLDQGLQFLIQYYNGEERAKGNILERFSAQQFPDLHSELNLSSLELGDSALYFCASSPRGSLGEKLFFGSGTQLSVL.

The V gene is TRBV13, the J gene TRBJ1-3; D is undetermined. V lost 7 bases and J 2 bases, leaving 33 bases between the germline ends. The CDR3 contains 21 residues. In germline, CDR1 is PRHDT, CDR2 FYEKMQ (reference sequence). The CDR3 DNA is TGTGCCAGCACCACACGGGCCGATTGGAGTACAAGCGGACTAACTGGAAACACCATATATTTT. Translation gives CASTTRADWSTSGLTGNTIYF.

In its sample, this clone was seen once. CDR3 loop: CASRQETQYF. In DNA, the CDR3 is TGTGCCAGCCGCCAAGAGACCCAGTACTTC. The chain joins TRBV6-5 to TRBJ2-5; D remains ambiguous. The length of the CDR3 is 10 residues. CDR1 is MNHEY and CDR2 is SVGAGI in the germline V gene. Between the trimmed V and J ends, which lost 8 bases and 1 base, there was a span of 2 bases.

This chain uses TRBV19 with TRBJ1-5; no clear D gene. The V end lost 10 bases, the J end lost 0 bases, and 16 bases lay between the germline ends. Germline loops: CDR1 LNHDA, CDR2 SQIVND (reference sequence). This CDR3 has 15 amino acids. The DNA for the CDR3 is TGTGCCACCCTGGACCTGGGAAGTAGCAATCAGCCCCAGCATTTT. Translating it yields CATLDLGSSNQPQHF.

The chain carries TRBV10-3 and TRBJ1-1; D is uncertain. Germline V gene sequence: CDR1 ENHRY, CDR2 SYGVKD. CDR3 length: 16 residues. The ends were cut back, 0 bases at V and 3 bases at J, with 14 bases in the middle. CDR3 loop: CAISESGPTADTEAFF. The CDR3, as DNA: TGTGCCATCAGTGAGTCTGGTCCTACCGCGGACACTGAAGCTTTCTTT.

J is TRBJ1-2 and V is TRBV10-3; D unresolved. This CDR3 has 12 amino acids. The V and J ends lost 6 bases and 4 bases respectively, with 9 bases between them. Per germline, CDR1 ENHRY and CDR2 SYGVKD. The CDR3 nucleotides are TGTGCCATCAGGTCTCCTGTCTATGGCTACACCTTC. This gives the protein CAIRSPVYGYTF.

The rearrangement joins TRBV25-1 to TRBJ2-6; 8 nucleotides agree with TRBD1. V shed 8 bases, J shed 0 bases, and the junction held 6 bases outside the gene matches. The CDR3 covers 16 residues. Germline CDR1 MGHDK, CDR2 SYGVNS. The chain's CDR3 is CASSDRALSGANVLTF. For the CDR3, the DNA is TGTGCCAGCTCGGACAGGGCCCTCTCTGGGGCCAACGTCCTGACTTTC.

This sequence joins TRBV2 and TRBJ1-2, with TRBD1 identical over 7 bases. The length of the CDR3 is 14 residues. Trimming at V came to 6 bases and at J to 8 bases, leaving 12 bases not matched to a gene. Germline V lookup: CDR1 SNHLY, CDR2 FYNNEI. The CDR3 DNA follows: TGTGCCAGCAGACCAACCATACAGGGGCAAGGCTACACCTTC. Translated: CASRPTIQGQGYTF.

CDR3 residues: CASSPGGTPNEKLFF. The CDR3 DNA is TGTGCCAGCAGCCCGGGGGGCACCCCTAATGAAAAACTGTTTTTT. The chain is built from TRBV4-2 and TRBJ1-4; D perhaps matches TRBD1 (6 bases). Germline CDR1 LGHNA, CDR2 YNFKEQ. V was cut by 4 bases and J by 3 bases, with 12 bases left in between. This CDR3 is built from 15 residues.

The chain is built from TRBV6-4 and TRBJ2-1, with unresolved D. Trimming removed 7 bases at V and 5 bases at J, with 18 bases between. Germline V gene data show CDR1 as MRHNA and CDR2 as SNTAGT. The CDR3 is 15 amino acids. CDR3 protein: CASKKWAEIDNEQFF. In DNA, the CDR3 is TGTGCCAGCAAAAAATGGGCAGAGATCGACAATGAGCAGTTCTTC.

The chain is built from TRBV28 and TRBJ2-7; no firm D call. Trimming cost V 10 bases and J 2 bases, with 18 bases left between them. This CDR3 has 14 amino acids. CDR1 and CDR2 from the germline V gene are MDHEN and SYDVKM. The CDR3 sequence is CATADPFLAYEQYF. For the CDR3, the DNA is TGTGCCACGGCAGACCCCTTTTTAGCCTACGAGCAGTACTTC.